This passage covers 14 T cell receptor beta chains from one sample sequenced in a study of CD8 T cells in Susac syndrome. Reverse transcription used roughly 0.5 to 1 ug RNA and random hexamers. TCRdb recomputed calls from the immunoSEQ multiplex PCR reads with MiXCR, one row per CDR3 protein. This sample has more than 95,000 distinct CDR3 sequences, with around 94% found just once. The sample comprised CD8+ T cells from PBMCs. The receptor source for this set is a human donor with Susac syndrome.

The CDR3 protein is CASSEGVNTDTQYF. CDR3 DNA: TGTGCCAGCAGTGAAGGGGTGAACACAGATACGCAGTATTTT. The chain employs TRBV2 and TRBJ2-3; D unresolved. Germline V CDR1 and CDR2: SNHLY, FYNNEI. The CDR3 covers 14 residues. Deletions cut 1 base from V and 2 bases from J, with 7 bases between.

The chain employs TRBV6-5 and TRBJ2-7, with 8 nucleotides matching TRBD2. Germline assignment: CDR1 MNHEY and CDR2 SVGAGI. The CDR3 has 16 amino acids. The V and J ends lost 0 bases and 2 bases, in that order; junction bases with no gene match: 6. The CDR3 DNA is TGTGCCAGCAGTTACTCGGGTAGTAGCGGGGCCTACGAGCAGTACTTC. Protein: CASSYSGSSGAYEQYF.

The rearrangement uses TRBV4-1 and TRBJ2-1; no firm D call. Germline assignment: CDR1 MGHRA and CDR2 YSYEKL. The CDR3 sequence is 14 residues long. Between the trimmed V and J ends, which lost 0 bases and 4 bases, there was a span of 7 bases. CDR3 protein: CASSQDRAYNEQFF. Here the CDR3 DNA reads TGCGCCAGCAGCCAAGATCGCGCATACAATGAGCAGTTCTTC.

CDR3 sequence: CASRGTSEETQYF. The DNA for the CDR3 is TGTGCCAGCAGGGGGACTAGCGAAGAGACCCAGTACTTC. The chain has TRBV12-3 or TRBV12-4 and TRBJ2-5; 10 nucleotides agree with TRBD2. The CDR3 sequence is 13 residues long. Unmatched junction bases numbered 1, after V lost 6 bases and J lost 3 bases.

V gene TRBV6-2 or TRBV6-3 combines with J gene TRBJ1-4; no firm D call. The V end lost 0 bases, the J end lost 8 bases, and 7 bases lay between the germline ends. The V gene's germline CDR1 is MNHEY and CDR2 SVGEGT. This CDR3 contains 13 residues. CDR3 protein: CASSYSNAEKLFF. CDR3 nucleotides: TGTGCCAGCAGTTACTCGAACGCGGAAAAACTGTTTTTT.

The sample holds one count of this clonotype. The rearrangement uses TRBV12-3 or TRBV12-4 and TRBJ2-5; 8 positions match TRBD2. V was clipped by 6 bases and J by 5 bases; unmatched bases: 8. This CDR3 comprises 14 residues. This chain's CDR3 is CASSPSGGDETQYF. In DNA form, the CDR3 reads TGTGCCAGCAGCCCGAGCGGGGGCGATGAGACCCAGTACTTC.

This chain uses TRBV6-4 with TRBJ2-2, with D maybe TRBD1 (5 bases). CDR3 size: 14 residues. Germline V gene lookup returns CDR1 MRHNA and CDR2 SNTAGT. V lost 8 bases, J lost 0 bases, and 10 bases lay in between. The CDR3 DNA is TGTGCCAGCGCACCAGGGACGAACACCGGGGAGCTGTTTTTT. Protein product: CASAPGTNTGELFF.

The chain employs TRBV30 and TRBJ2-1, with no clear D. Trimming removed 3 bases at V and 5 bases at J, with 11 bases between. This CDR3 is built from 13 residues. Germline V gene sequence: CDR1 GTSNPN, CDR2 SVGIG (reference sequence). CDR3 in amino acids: CAWSSGWNNEQFF. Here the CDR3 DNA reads TGTGCCTGGAGCTCGGGCTGGAACAATGAGCAGTTCTTC.

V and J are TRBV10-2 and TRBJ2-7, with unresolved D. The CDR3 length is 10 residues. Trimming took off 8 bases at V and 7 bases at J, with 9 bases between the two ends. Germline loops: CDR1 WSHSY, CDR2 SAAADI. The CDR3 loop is CASGAGEQYF. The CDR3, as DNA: TGCGCCAGCGGAGCCGGGGAGCAGTACTTC.

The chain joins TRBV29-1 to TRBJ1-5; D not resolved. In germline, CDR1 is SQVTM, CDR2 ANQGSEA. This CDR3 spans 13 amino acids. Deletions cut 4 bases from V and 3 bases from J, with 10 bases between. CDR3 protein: CSVGTAFNQPQHF. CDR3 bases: TGCAGCGTTGGCACAGCTTTCAATCAGCCCCAGCATTTT.

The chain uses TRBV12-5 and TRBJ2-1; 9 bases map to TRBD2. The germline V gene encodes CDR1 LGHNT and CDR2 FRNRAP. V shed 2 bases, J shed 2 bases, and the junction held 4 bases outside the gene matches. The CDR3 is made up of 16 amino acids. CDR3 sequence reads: CASGLPAGGAYNEQFF. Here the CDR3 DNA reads TGTGCTAGTGGTTTGCCCGCGGGAGGGGCCTACAATGAGCAGTTCTTC.

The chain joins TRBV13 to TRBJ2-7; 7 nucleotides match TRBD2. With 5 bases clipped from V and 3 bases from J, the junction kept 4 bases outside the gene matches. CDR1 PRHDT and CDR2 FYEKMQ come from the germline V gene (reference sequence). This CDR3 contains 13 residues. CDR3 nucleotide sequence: TGTGCCAGCAGCGCGGGGGTAGACTACGAGCAGTACTTC. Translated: CASSAGVDYEQYF.

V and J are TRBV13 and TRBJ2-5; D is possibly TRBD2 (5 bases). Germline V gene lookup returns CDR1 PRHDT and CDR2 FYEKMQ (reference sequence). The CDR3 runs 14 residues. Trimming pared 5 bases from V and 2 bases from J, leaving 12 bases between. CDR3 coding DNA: TGTGCCAGCAGCACCAGAGGGCCACAAGAGACCCAGTACTTC. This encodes CASSTRGPQETQYF.

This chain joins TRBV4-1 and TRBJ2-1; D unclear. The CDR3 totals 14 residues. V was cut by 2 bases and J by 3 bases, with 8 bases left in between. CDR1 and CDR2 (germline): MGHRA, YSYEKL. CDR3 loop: CASSQTDVYNEQFF. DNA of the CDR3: TGCGCCAGCAGCCAAACAGATGTCTACAATGAGCAGTTCTTC.